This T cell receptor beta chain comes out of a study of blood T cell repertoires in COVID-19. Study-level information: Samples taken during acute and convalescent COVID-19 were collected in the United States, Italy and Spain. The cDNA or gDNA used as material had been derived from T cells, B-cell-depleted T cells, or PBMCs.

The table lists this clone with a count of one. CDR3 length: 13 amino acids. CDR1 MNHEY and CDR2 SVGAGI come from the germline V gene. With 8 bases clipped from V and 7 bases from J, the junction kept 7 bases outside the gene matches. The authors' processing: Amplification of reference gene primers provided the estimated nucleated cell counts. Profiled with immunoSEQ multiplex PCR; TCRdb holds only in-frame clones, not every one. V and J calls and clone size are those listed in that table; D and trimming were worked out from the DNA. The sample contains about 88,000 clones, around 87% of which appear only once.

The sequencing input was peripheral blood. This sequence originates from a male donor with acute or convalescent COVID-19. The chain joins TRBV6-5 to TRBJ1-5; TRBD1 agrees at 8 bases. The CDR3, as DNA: TGTGCCAGCCAGGGGGCCTTGGCCCAGCCCCAGCATTTT. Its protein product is CASQGALAQPQHF.